One and the same sample provided the 21 T cell receptor beta chains below, sequenced in a study of cytomegalovirus exposure and HLA in healthy donors. Amplification used 60 Vbeta primers and 13 Jbeta primers. Data came from immunoSEQ multiplex PCR; TCRdb stores just in-frame clones and leaves some out. In the table there are about 160,000 clones, 80% of which are singletons. Sequenced: PBMCs. The receptors derive from a young man in good health and CMV-seronegative.

The chain joins TRBV28 to TRBJ1-1, with 8 bases lining up with TRBD1. V gave up 2 bases and J gave up 0 bases; unmatched junction bases: 2. Germline V gives CDR1 MDHEN, CDR2 SYDVKM. CDR3 length: 15 residues. The CDR3 DNA follows: TGTGCCAGCAGTTTAGGGGACAGGATGAACACTGAAGCTTTCTTT. Residues: CASSLGDRMNTEAFF.

This clone has just a few counts. The chain has TRBV6-5 and TRBJ2-7, with 8 bases identical to TRBD2. This CDR3 spans 15 amino acids. The V gene's germline CDR1 is MNHEY and CDR2 SVGAGI. Losses at the gene ends were 2 bases for V and 7 bases for J; bases not matched to a gene: 10. CDR3 DNA: TGTGCCAGCAGTTACAGGACTAGCCGCATACGGGAGCAGTACTTC. This sequence encodes CASSYRTSRIREQYF.

This clone was seen only a few times. The chain recombines TRBV5-1 with TRBJ1-4, with D unresolved. V was trimmed by 2 bases and J by 0 bases, leaving 5 bases between them. CDR1 is SGHRS and CDR2 is YFSETQ in the germline V gene. There are 14 residues in the CDR3. The CDR3 DNA is TGCGCCAGCAGCTTCAGATCAACTAATGAAAAACTGTTTTTT. This gives the protein CASSFRSTNEKLFF. Variable domain in full (rest from reference TRBV5-1 and TRBJ1-4): KAGVTQTPRYLIKTRGQQVTLSCSPISGHRSVSWYQQTPGQGLQFLFEYFSETQRNKGNFPGRFSGRQFSNSRSEMNVSTLELGDSALYLCASSFRSTNEKLFFGSGTQLSVL.

The chain couples TRBV11-2 to TRBJ2-2; D is possibly TRBD1 (6 bases). CDR3 length equals 13 residues. Germline loops: CDR1 SGHAT, CDR2 FQNNGV. Trimming took off 5 bases at V and 8 bases at J, with 12 bases between the two ends. CDR3 bases: TGTGCCAGCAGCGGACAGAGGATGGGGGAGCTGTTTTTT. Translation: CASSGQRMGELFF.

The chain recombines TRBV29-1 with TRBJ1-1; 7 bases are a match to TRBD1. J was trimmed by 10 bases and V by 0 bases; bases with no gene match: 8. The CDR3 sequence is 13 residues long. The germline V gene encodes CDR1 SQVTM and CDR2 ANQGSEA. Here the CDR3 reads CSVEEQQGRGAFF. As DNA, the CDR3 is TGCAGCGTTGAAGAACAACAGGGGCGAGGAGCTTTCTTT.

The chain employs TRBV2 and TRBJ1-4; D is unclear. The CDR3 spans 14 residues. The ends were cut back, 4 bases at V and 4 bases at J, with 10 bases in the middle. CDR1 and CDR2 from the germline V gene are SNHLY and FYNNEI. The CDR3 DNA reads as TGTGCCAGCAGTGGCTGGACTTTTAATGAAAAACTGTTTTTT. It is translated as CASSGWTFNEKLFF. Looking up the rest from reference TRBV2 and TRBJ1-4 gives the full variable domain: EPEVTQTPSHQVTQMGQEVILRCVPISNHLYFYWYRQILGQKVEFLVSFYNNEISEKSEIFDDQFSVERPDGSNFTLKIRSTKLEDSAMYFCASSGWTFNEKLFFGSGTQLSVL.

The V and J genes are TRBV19 and TRBJ2-3; 7 nucleotides align to TRBD1. The CDR3 contains 13 residues. Germline V gene lookup returns CDR1 LNHDA and CDR2 SQIVND (reference sequence). V lost 6 bases and J lost 5; bases outside the gene matches: 5. The CDR3 here is CASSLDREDTQYF. The CDR3 bases are TGTGCCAGTAGCCTTGACAGGGAAGATACGCAGTATTTT.

This clone was counted a single time. The J gene is TRBJ2-5, the V gene TRBV5-6; 9 nucleotides match TRBD1. The CDR3 totals 15 residues. Germline V gene sequence: CDR1 SGHDT, CDR2 YYEEEE. The V segment lost 2 bases and the J segment 11 bases; nucleotides outside the gene matches: 13. The CDR3 region has the DNA TGTGCCAGCAGCTTTATAGGACAGGGGAGGGGAGAGCAGTACTTC. Its protein product is CASSFIGQGRGEQYF.

The V call is TRBV7-9, the J call TRBJ1-2, with 7 bases matching TRBD1. CDR3 length: 12 amino acids. Trimming took 4 bases from V and 8 from J; bases not matched to a gene: 4. Germline CDR1 reads SEHNR; CDR2 reads FQNEAQ (reference sequence). The CDR3 loop reads CASSSGQRGYTF. DNA of the CDR3: TGTGCCAGCAGCTCGGGACAGAGAGGCTACACCTTC. Full variable domain (remainder filled in from reference TRBV7-9 and TRBJ1-2): DTGVSQNPRHKITKRGQNVTFRCDPISEHNRLYWYRQTLGQGPEFLTYFQNEAQLEKSRLLSDRFSAERPKGSFSTLEIQRTEQGDSAMYLCASSSGQRGYTFGSGTRLTVV.

The chain uses TRBV7-9 and TRBJ1-1; possibly TRBD1 for D (6 bases). The germline V gene has CDR1 SEHNR and CDR2 FQNEAQ (reference sequence). V was cut by 3 bases and J by 0 bases, with 11 bases left in between. The CDR3 extends over 15 amino acids. The DNA for the CDR3 is TGTGCCAGCAGCTTCCCACAGGGCATGAACACTGAAGCTTTCTTT. It yields the protein CASSFPQGMNTEAFF.

This clone was found once. Additional DNA sequences in this sample encode the identical CDR3. The chain uses TRBV9 and TRBJ2-3; D perhaps matches TRBD2 (6 bases). This CDR3 comprises 17 residues. Germline CDR1 reads SGDLS; CDR2 reads YYNGEE. Trimming stripped 4 bases from V and 0 bases from J, with 18 bases between. Here the CDR3 reads CASSLRSLATSTDTQYF. The CDR3 nucleotides are TGTGCCAGCAGCCTTCGAAGTCTAGCGACTAGCACAGATACGCAGTATTTT.

This chain connects TRBV5-3 to TRBJ2-1; D is perhaps TRBD2 (6 bases). TRBV5-3 is annotated as an ORF whose role is uncertain. The CDR3 contains 14 residues. Trimming took off 9 bases at V and 0 bases at J, with 13 bases between the two ends. Here the CDR3 DNA reads TGTGCCACCTACGGCGGGGCCTCCTACAATGAGCAGTTCTTC. Residues: CATYGGASYNEQFF.

This clone was counted a few times. The chain has TRBV6-6 and TRBJ1-5; 8 bases align to TRBD1. V trimming: 6 bases; J trimming: 5 bases; junction bases outside the gene matches: 6. Germline assignment: CDR1 MNHNY and CDR2 SVGAGI (reference sequence). This CDR3 spans 14 amino acids. The CDR3 DNA reads as TGTGCCAGCAGCATTGGACAGGGAGATCAGCCCCAGCATTTT. This gives the protein CASSIGQGDQPQHF.

This chain connects TRBV6-5 to TRBJ1-2, with TRBD1 identical over 7 bases. There are 13 residues in the CDR3. V was pared by 6 bases and J by 4 bases, with 5 bases of the junction left unmatched. Germline lookup yields CDR1 MNHEY and CDR2 SVGAGI. Here the CDR3 DNA reads TGTGCCAGCAGCCCGGGACAGTCCTATGGCTACACCTTC. Its protein product is CASSPGQSYGYTF.

V gene TRBV7-9 combines with J gene TRBJ1-4, with D unresolved. V lost 4 bases and J lost 0, with 12 bases in between. This CDR3 is built from 16 residues. CDR1 SEHNR and CDR2 FQNEAQ come from the germline V gene (reference sequence). The CDR3 loop is CASSSRTTATNEKLFF. Here the CDR3 DNA reads TGTGCCAGCAGCTCGAGAACGACTGCAACTAATGAAAAACTGTTTTTT.

This clone was seen only a few times. The J gene is TRBJ1-1, the V gene TRBV2; a possible D gene is TRBD1 (6 bases). CDR1 is SNHLY and CDR2 is FYNNEI in the germline V gene. V lost 8 bases and J 1 base, leaving 11 bases between the germline ends. This CDR3 comprises 13 residues. CDR3 sequence: CASVRGPNTEAFF. The CDR3 DNA follows: TGTGCCAGCGTCAGGGGACCGAACACTGAAGCTTTCTTT. Filled out from reference TRBV2 and TRBJ1-1, the complete variable domain reads EPEVTQTPSHQVTQMGQEVILRCVPISNHLYFYWYRQILGQKVEFLVSFYNNEISEKSEIFDDQFSVERPDGSNFTLKIRSTKLEDSAMYFCASVRGPNTEAFFGQGTRLTVV.

J is TRBJ2-5 and V is TRBV10-3; unclear D gene. The J call is doubtful: the DNA matches TRBJ2-7 better. Per germline, CDR1 ENHRY and CDR2 SYGVKD. The CDR3 has 12 residues. CDR3 DNA sequence: TGTGCCATCAGTGAGCAGCGTTACGAGCAGTACTTC. Translation: CAISEQRYEQYF.

V usage is TRBV5-1 and J usage is TRBJ2-2, with D hard to call. Germline assignment: CDR1 SGHRS and CDR2 YFSETQ. This CDR3 has 14 amino acids. Trimming removed 0 bases at V and 2 bases at J, with 5 bases between. The CDR3 nucleotides are TGCGCCAGCAGCTTGGCACACAACACCGGGGAGCTGTTTTTT. This codes for CASSLAHNTGELFF.

V usage is TRBV2 and J usage is TRBJ2-7, with 7 bases fitting TRBD2. With V trimmed by 7 bases and J by 7 bases, 13 bases remained unmatched. The CDR3 extends over 14 amino acids. Germline CDR1 reads SNHLY; CDR2 reads FYNNEI. CDR3 residues: CASKNRGEGWEQYF. CDR3 sequence (DNA): TGTGCCAGCAAAAATCGGGGGGAAGGGTGGGAGCAGTACTTC. Full variable domain (outside the CDR3, taken from reference TRBV2 and TRBJ2-7): EPEVTQTPSHQVTQMGQEVILRCVPISNHLYFYWYRQILGQKVEFLVSFYNNEISEKSEIFDDQFSVERPDGSNFTLKIRSTKLEDSAMYFCASKNRGEGWEQYFGPGTRLTVT.

The chain is built from TRBV27 and TRBJ2-7; 7 nucleotides match TRBD2. There are 14 residues in the CDR3. Germline V gene data show CDR1 as MNHEY and CDR2 as SMNVEV (reference sequence). The trim removed 3 bases at V and 5 bases at J, leaving 7 bases unmatched. CDR3: CASSFRGSSNEQYF. The CDR3 DNA reads TGTGCCAGCAGTTTTCGCGGGAGTTCCAACGAGCAGTACTTC.

V usage is TRBV19 and J usage is TRBJ1-1; 7 bases are shared with TRBD1. Germline-derived CDR1 and CDR2 are LNHDA and SQIVND (reference sequence). The CDR3 covers 17 residues. V dropped 7 bases and J dropped 0; count of bases not matched to a gene: 14. CDR3 loop: CASTPPRGQRLNTEAFF. CDR3 DNA: TGTGCCAGTACACCTCCAAGGGGACAGCGATTGAACACTGAAGCTTTCTTT. Based on the CDR3 plus reference TRBV19 and TRBJ1-1, the full variable domain is DGGITQSPKYLFRKEGQNVTLSCEQNLNHDAMYWYRQDPGQGLRLIYYSQIVNDFQKGDIAEGYSVSREKKESFPLTVTSAQKNPTAFYLCASTPPRGQRLNTEAFFGQGTRLTVV.